The rows below give T cell receptor beta chains drawn from one sample of a study of human T cells and chemical hapten exposure. TCRdb reprocessed the RACE reads via MiXCR and lists one record per CDR3 protein. The data show about 77,000 distinct CDR3 sequences, 8.6% seen once. Sequenced: whole blood. These receptors all stem from a female donor in good health. Some clones in this sample may be carry-over from other donors' samples. Each CDR3 is given with its conserved first and last residue. Fields, in order: D gene, J gene, clone size, V gene, CDR3 DNA, CDR3 protein. D genes are given only for firm matches. Part of the rows lack a size; the others show once, few, many or a class for expanded clones.

>TRBD2|TRBJ2-1|NA|TRBV6-1
TGTGCCAGCAGTGTACTAGCGGGGAGGTACAATGAGCAGTTCTTC
CASSVLAGRYNEQFF
>NA|TRBJ1-4|NA|TRBV7-2
TGTGCCAGCAGCTTAAGGGGTCTAGAAAAACTGTTTTTT
CASSLRGLEKLFF
>NA|TRBJ1-4|NA|TRBV2
TGTGCCAGCAGTGAATTTTCTGGGGCCCAACCTAATGAAAAACTGTTTTTT
CASSEFSGAQPNEKLFF
>NA|TRBJ2-6|many|TRBV10-3
TGTGCCATCAGTGAGTCGTCGAGGGGGACTGGGGCCAACGTCCTGACTTTC
CAISESSRGTGANVLTF
>TRBD1|TRBJ2-7|few|TRBV5-5
TGTGCCAGCAGCCCGAGGAATCCGGGACAGGGGTACGAGCAGTACTTC
CASSPRNPGQGYEQYF
>TRBD1|TRBJ2-7|NA|TRBV6-2/TRBV6-3
TGTGCCAGCAGTGACAGGGCCGGCAGGCAGTACTTC
CASSDRAGRQYF
>TRBD1|TRBJ2-1|NA|TRBV18
TGTGCCAGCTCACCACCTCGGACAGGGTTCAATGAGCAGTTCTTC
CASSPPRTGFNEQFF
>NA|TRBJ2-6|many|TRBV5-5
TGTGCCAGCTCTTCGGGGAGTACGACTGGGGCCAACGTCCTGACTTTC
CASSSGSTTGANVLTF
>NA|TRBJ2-7|many|TRBV12-3/TRBV12-4
TGTGCCAGCAGTTGGACAGCTCTTCCCTACGAGCAGTACTTC
CASSWTALPYEQYF
>NA|TRBJ1-6|NA|TRBV9
TGTGCCAGCAGCACCCGCGGCCGAACGAATTCACCCCTCCACTTT
CASSTRGRTNSPLHF
>NA|TRBJ1-6|many|TRBV2
TGTGCCAGCAGCGAAGGGGATTCACCCCTCCACTTT
CASSEGDSPLHF
>NA|TRBJ2-1|NA|TRBV11-3
TGTGCCAGCAGCGATGGCGACGCGGGTTACGCCTCCTACAATGAGCAGTTCTTC
CASSDGDAGYASYNEQFF
>NA|TRBJ1-1|many|TRBV2
TGTGCCAGCAGGCGAACGAGGGGTACTGAAGCTTTCTTT
CASRRTRGTEAFF
>NA|TRBJ1-2|NA|TRBV6-1
TGTGCCAGCCAAGGGACACCTCACTATGGCTACACCTTC
CASQGTPHYGYTF
>TRBD2|TRBJ2-3|few|TRBV7-2
TGTGCCAGCAGCTTAAGGGGTGGGACTAGCGTGTGGGATACGCAGTATTTT
CASSLRGGTSVWDTQYF
>NA|TRBJ1-2|few|TRBV6-5
TGTGCCAGCAGTCGGACGCGAGCTAACTATGGCTACACCTTC
CASSRTRANYGYTF
>TRBD2|TRBJ2-3|few|TRBV20-1
TGCAGTGCTAGAGATCCAGCGGGGGGGCGGGGAGATACGCAGTATTTT
CSARDPAGGRGDTQYF
>NA|TRBJ2-7|many|TRBV28
TGTGCCAGCAGTCTAAGGGGGGCAGGGGAGGACGAGCAGTACTTC
CASSLRGAGEDEQYF
>TRBD1|TRBJ2-7|NA|TRBV12-3/TRBV12-4
TGTGCCAGCAGTTTAGTTGTCGGGACAGGAGCCTACTACGAGCAGTACTTC
CASSLVVGTGAYYEQYF
>NA|TRBJ1-6|NA|TRBV5-5
TGTGCCAGCAGCTTCGGAGGGGGGAACAATAATTCACCCCTCCACTTT
CASSFGGGNNNSPLHF
>NA|TRBJ2-5|NA|TRBV6-2/TRBV6-3
TGTGCCAGCAGTTCTCGGACGGGGAAAGAGACCCAGTACTTC
CASSSRTGKETQYF
>NA|TRBJ2-1|many|TRBV28
TGTGCCAGTGGGCAGGAAGGCAATTTCGGCAATGAGCAGTTCTTC
CASGQEGNFGNEQFF
>TRBD1|TRBJ2-7|few|TRBV29-1
TGCAGCGTCCAACCGGACAGGGCTAACGAGCAGTACTTC
CSVQPDRANEQYF
>NA|TRBJ2-3|few|TRBV10-3
TGTGCCATCAGTCGGGTCTCCAGGGTCAGTACCCCAGATACGCAGTATTTT
CAISRVSRVSTPDTQYF
>NA|TRBJ1-6|few|TRBV6-5
TGTGCCAGCAGTCGACAGAGCCAGGGCAGTTCACCCCTCCACTTT
CASSRQSQGSSPLHF
>NA|TRBJ1-1|NA|TRBV12-3/TRBV12-4
TGTGCCAGCAGTAAACTGAAGGGATTCATGAACACTGAAGCTTTCTTT
CASSKLKGFMNTEAFF
>TRBD1|TRBJ2-7|many|TRBV18
TGTGCCAGCTCACTGAGATCCGGGACAGGTTTTTACGAGCAGTACTTC
CASSLRSGTGFYEQYF
>TRBD2|TRBJ2-3|NA|TRBV20-1
TGCAGTGCTAGGAGCGGGGGGTTCCCCACAGATACGCAGTATTTT
CSARSGGFPTDTQYF
>TRBD2|TRBJ2-1|NA|TRBV7-2
TGTGCCAGCAGCCCCCGGTGGGTTAGCGGGGTCTCTCAGTTCTTC
CASSPRWVSGVSQFF
>NA|TRBJ2-7|few|TRBV20-1
TGCAGTGCTAGAGATCAGGACTTCCACTTC
CSARDQDFHF
>NA|TRBJ1-5|many|TRBV6-2/TRBV6-3
TGTGCCAGCAGTTACCCTCAGGTTAACCAGCATTTT
CASSYPQVNQHF
>TRBD1|TRBJ2-3|NA|TRBV3-1
TGTGCCAGCAAGAGGGGGCCTGTCGCAGATACGCAGTATTTT
CASKRGPVADTQYF
>TRBD1|TRBJ1-1|many|TRBV7-2
TGTGCCAGCAGCTTAGCCGGACAGGGTCTAGACGAAGCTTTCTTT
CASSLAGQGLDEAFF